The source of this TCR beta chain is a study of OX40 agonist ivuxolimab in advanced cancers. Study overall: Three patients showed partial responses: one hepatocellular carcinoma and two cutaneous melanoma cases.

Study-wide findings and caveats: On average, CD8+ T cells showed a greater number of expanded clones than CD4+.

Sequencing was performed with immunoSEQ multiplex PCR; in TCRdb, only in-frame clones are kept and a portion is missing. Of under 20,000 clones in the sample, approximately 87% were seen once. Comment on this clone: Its antigen is undetermined.

The CDR3 length is 13 residues. The origin of this receptor is an adult with an advanced solid tumor such as melanoma, head and neck, liver or kidney cancer. Material: CD4+ or CD8+ T cells sorted from blood, obtained in a trial of the OX40 agonist ivuxolimab. V usage is TRBV1 and J usage is TRBJ2-5; the D call in the table, TRBD1, was not verified against the DNA. TRBV1 is termed a pseudogene. CDR3 bases: TGCACCAGCAGCCAAGAATCACAAGAGACCCAGTACTTC. It specifies CTSSQESQETQYF.